Presented here are 18 T cell receptor beta chains from one specimen sequenced in a study of T cell changes during pregnancy in multiple sclerosis. Sequenced by immunoSEQ multiplex PCR; TCRdb stores in-frame clones only, minus some. The sample contains some 31,000 clones, more than 80% of which appear only once. Here the sequenced sample was CD8+ T cells from peripheral blood mononuclear cells, taken before pregnancy. The receptors here all came from a female donor with multiple sclerosis, enrolled in a pregnancy study.

The J gene is TRBJ2-2, the V gene TRBV7-9; D perhaps matches TRBD2 (6 bases). Germline V lookup: CDR1 SEHNR, CDR2 FQNEAQ (reference sequence). Trimming removed 5 bases from V and 4 bases from J, with 20 bases in between. This CDR3 comprises 17 residues. The CDR3: CASSSPEGPISTGELFF. The CDR3 bases are TGTGCCAGCAGCAGTCCGGAGGGACCAATAAGCACCGGGGAGCTGTTTTTT.

The chain couples TRBV6-5 to TRBJ1-2; tentatively, D is TRBD1 (6 bases). V lost 0 bases and J lost 8, with 13 bases in between. From germline, CDR1 is MNHEY and CDR2 SVGAGI. This CDR3 region has 14 residues. CDR3 loop: CASSYSAGGNGYTF. As DNA, the CDR3 is TGTGCCAGCAGTTACTCTGCTGGGGGCAACGGCTACACCTTC.

Comment on this clone: This same CDR3 is encoded by further DNA sequences in the sample. This chain joins TRBV14 and TRBJ1-1; D is undetermined. The germline V gene has CDR1 SGHDN and CDR2 FVKESK. The CDR3 is made up of 13 amino acids. Trimming left V 4 bases short and J 0 bases short, with 6 bases between. CDR3 nucleotide sequence: TGTGCCAGCAGCCTTTCCTTGAACACTGAAGCTTTCTTT. Its protein is CASSLSLNTEAFF. Based on the CDR3 plus reference TRBV14 and TRBJ1-1, the full variable domain is EAGVTQFPSHSVIEKGQTVTLRCDPISGHDNLYWYRRVMGKEIKFLLHFVKESKQDESGMPNNRFLAERTGGTYSTLKVQPAELEDSGVYFCASSLSLNTEAFFGQGTRLTVV.

This chain connects TRBV7-6 to TRBJ1-4, with 9 bases aligning to TRBD1. V shed 5 bases, J shed 7 bases, and the junction held 11 bases outside the gene matches. In germline, CDR1 is SGHVS, CDR2 FNYEAQ. The CDR3 consists of 16 residues. CDR3 amino acids: CASSPTPGQGGEKLFF. CDR3 bases: TGTGCCAGCAGCCCAACCCCGGGACAGGGAGGTGAAAAACTGTTTTTT.

The rearrangement uses TRBV28 and TRBJ1-1; D gene ambiguous. Germline V CDR1 and CDR2: MDHEN, SYDVKM. The CDR3 has 15 residues. V was trimmed by 6 bases and J by 7 bases, leaving 21 bases between them. The CDR3 region has the DNA TGTGCCAGCAGGGGTGAGCATGACAACCTGGGTGAAGCTTTCTTT. Protein: CASRGEHDNLGEAFF.

The chain joins TRBV30 to TRBJ2-7, with 9 bases identical to TRBD2. In germline, CDR1 is GTSNPN, CDR2 SVGIG (reference sequence). Losses at the gene ends were 4 bases for V and 5 bases for J; bases not matched to a gene: 9. This CDR3 contains 14 residues. Here the CDR3 reads CAWNGREGQNEQYF. CDR3 sequence (DNA): TGTGCCTGGAACGGGCGGGAGGGCCAGAACGAGCAGTACTTC.

The chain has TRBV12-5 and TRBJ2-7; the D is unclear. The CDR3 spans 10 residues. Trimming took 2 bases from V and 7 from J, leaving 3 bases between them. The germline gives CDR1 LGHNT, CDR2 FRNRAP. This CDR3 reads CASGLTEQYF. The CDR3 DNA is TGTGCTAGTGGTTTGACTGAGCAGTACTTC.

The rearrangement uses TRBV28 and TRBJ2-3; weak D call: TRBD2 (5 bases). Germline CDR1 and CDR2: MDHEN and SYDVKM. The CDR3 is 16 residues long. Trimming cost V 7 bases and J 3 bases, with 20 bases left between them. The CDR3 sequence: CASTPWGAEGTDTQYF. CDR3 in DNA: TGTGCCAGCACCCCCTGGGGAGCGGAAGGGACAGATACGCAGTATTTT.

The chain couples TRBV27 to TRBJ2-1, with 10 bases identical to TRBD2. Germline CDR1 MNHEY, CDR2 SMNVEV (reference sequence). V gave up 5 bases and J gave up 7 bases; unmatched junction bases: 11. The CDR3 length is 16 residues. CDR3 bases: TGTGCCAGCAGTAAGTCGAGCGGGGGGGCCGGGAATGAGCAGTTCTTC. It yields the protein CASSKSSGGAGNEQFF.

This sequence joins TRBV29-1 and TRBJ2-3, with D possibly being TRBD2 (6 bases). The CDR3 is made up of 12 amino acids. CDR1 is SQVTM, CDR2 ANQGSEA, per germline. V was clipped by 0 bases and J by 11 bases, with 12 bases between them. DNA for the CDR3: TGCAGCGTTGAAGAGGGGGGTCCCATGCAGTATTTT. Residues: CSVEEGGPMQYF.

The gene calls are TRBV27 and TRBJ2-7, with TRBD2 matching 9 bases. CDR3 size: 14 residues. V lost 2 bases and J lost 1; bases outside the gene matches: 0. Looked up from germline, CDR1 is MNHEY and CDR2 is SMNVEV (reference sequence). CDR3 in amino acids: CASSLSGGSYEQYF. The CDR3 DNA reads TGTGCCAGCAGTTTAAGCGGGGGGTCCTACGAGCAGTACTTC.

The rearrangement links TRBV7-6 to TRBJ2-7, with D perhaps TRBD2 (7 bases). Germline V lookup: CDR1 SGHVS, CDR2 FNYEAQ. The CDR3 runs to 14 residues. Trimming stripped 5 bases from V and 3 bases from J, with 14 bases between. The CDR3 protein is CASSPRGAHYEQYF. CDR3 bases: TGTGCCAGCAGCCCCCGGGGGGCCCACTACGAGCAGTACTTC.

The chain uses TRBV6-5 and TRBJ2-1; TRBD1 is a possible D gene (5 bases). Germline CDR1 is MNHEY and CDR2 is SVGAGI. Deletions cut 0 bases from V and 3 bases from J, with 6 bases between. CDR3 length: 14 residues. CDR3 protein: CASSYSGDYNEQFF. The CDR3 region has the DNA TGTGCCAGCAGTTACTCAGGGGACTACAATGAGCAGTTCTTC.

The chain employs TRBV18 and TRBJ2-1, with 9 bases aligning to TRBD2. Germline trimming cut 3 bases from V and 4 bases from J; bases unmatched to any gene: 4. The CDR3 has 15 residues. Germline V lookup: CDR1 KGHSH, CDR2 LQKENI. CDR3 residues: CASSPLAGLYNEQFF. Here the CDR3 DNA reads TGTGCCAGCTCACCCCTAGCGGGATTGTACAATGAGCAGTTCTTC. Together with reference TRBV18 and TRBJ2-1, the CDR3 gives the full variable domain: NAGVMQNPRHLVRRRGQEARLRCSPMKGHSHVYWYRQLPEEGLKFMVYLQKENIIDESGMPKERFSAEFPKEGPSILRIQQVVRGDSAAYFCASSPLAGLYNEQFFGPGTRLTVL.

This clone was picked up a small number of times. The genes are TRBV23-1 and TRBJ1-5; D remains unclear. TRBV23-1 is an ORF, and what it does is uncertain. The CDR3 extends over 12 amino acids. The V and J ends lost 7 bases and 8 bases respectively, with 12 bases between them. The CDR3, as DNA: TGCGCCAGCAAGGAGGAGTCGGAGCCCCAGCATTTT. Translated: CASKEESEPQHF.

This chain connects TRBV6-4 to TRBJ2-3; D gene ambiguous. V lost 8 bases and J 0 bases, leaving 15 bases between the germline ends. This CDR3 spans 15 amino acids. CDR1 MRHNA and CDR2 SNTAGT come from the germline V gene. This CDR3 reads CASAQRDGSTDTQYF. CDR3 DNA: TGTGCCAGCGCCCAGCGTGACGGTAGCACAGATACGCAGTATTTT.

V is TRBV27 and J is TRBJ1-1, with D possibly TRBD1 on 6 matching bases. Germline CDR1 and CDR2: MNHEY and SMNVEV (reference sequence). V gave up 5 bases and J gave up 8 bases, with 15 bases separating them. The CDR3 is made up of 13 amino acids. The CDR3 DNA reads TGTGCCAGCAGTCCAGGGACAAGCAGAGAAGCTTTCTTT. Translated: CASSPGTSREAFF.

The chain is built from TRBV18 and TRBJ2-2, with a tentative D call TRBD2 (5 bases). V was clipped by 0 bases and J by 3 bases, with 11 bases between them. The CDR3 is 16 residues long. CDR1 is KGHSH and CDR2 is LQKENI in the germline V gene. CDR3 region: CASSPPEAVYTGELFF. DNA of the CDR3: TGTGCCAGCTCACCACCGGAGGCAGTGTACACCGGGGAGCTGTTTTTT.